The clone carrying this T cell receptor (beta chain) was seen at least ten times. Its specificity is unknown. This entry is derived from a study of CD8 T cells in ankylosing spondylitis. Findings and limits, study-wide: From matched ankylosing spondylitis synovial fluid, disease-linked clones were reportedly recovered at significantly enriched levels. There was a TCR beta motif, made of eight highly homologous variants, that appeared characteristic of ankylosing spondylitis blood. Several of the motif variants were reported before in synovial fluid and blood from reactive arthritis.

Making the TCR beta libraries involved quantitative 5'-RACE with molecular barcodes. TCRdb reprocessed the 5' RACE reads with MiXCR, giving one entry per CDR3 protein. The sample lists more than 250,000 distinct CDR3 sequences, roughly 12% occurring once. Germline CDR1 is DFQATT and CDR2 is SNEGSKA (reference sequence). V gave up 6 bases and J gave up 2 bases, with 11 bases separating them. The CDR3 length is 12 residues. The gene calls are TRBV20-1 and TRBJ2-7; D is possibly TRBD1 (5 bases). Material for sequencing was blood, either unsorted or a sorted T cell fraction (not recorded which). The sequence derives from a female donor with ankylosing spondylitis or in good health (not recorded which). The CDR3 sequence: CSADDSTYEQYF. CDR3 sequence (DNA): TGCAGTGCAGATGACAGTACCTACGAGCAGTACTTC.